Below are 14 T cell receptor beta chains sequenced from a single sample in a study of blood T cell repertoires in COVID-19. Generated by immunoSEQ multiplex PCR, the TCRdb table keeps only in-frame clones and is missing some. The data contain fewer than 400,000 clones, 89% of them singletons. Sequencing was carried out using PBMCs or T cells enriched from blood (not recorded which). Receptors were obtained from a man in his sixties who had recovered from COVID-19.

The chain is built from TRBV3-1 (or the pseudogene TRBV3-2) and TRBJ1-5; D is uncertain. Per germline, CDR1 LGHDT and CDR2 YNNKEL (reference sequence). Trimming shortened V by 6 bases and J by 5 bases, and 11 bases separated the two germline ends. CDR3 length: 13 residues. The CDR3 DNA is TGTGCCAGCAGTGAGGGCTGGGATCAGCCCCAGCATTTT. As protein: CASSEGWDQPQHF.

The rearrangement links TRBV29-1 to TRBJ1-3, with 10 bases that match TRBD1. Germline V CDR1 and CDR2: SQVTM, ANQGSEA. Trimming at V came to 4 bases and at J to 1 base, leaving 7 bases not matched to a gene. This CDR3 region has 16 residues. Here the CDR3 reads CSVGQGARSSGNTIYF. The CDR3 DNA is TGCAGCGTTGGACAGGGGGCGCGATCTTCTGGAAACACCATATATTTT.

This rearrangement joins TRBV6-4 to TRBJ2-3, with 8 bases fitting TRBD2. This CDR3 contains 14 residues. Trimming took 3 bases from V and 4 from J; bases not matched to a gene: 3. In germline, CDR1 is MRHNA, CDR2 SNTAGT. This CDR3 is CASSESAGADTQYF. The CDR3 nucleotides are TGTGCCAGCAGTGAATCAGCGGGGGCAGATACGCAGTATTTT.

The rearrangement links TRBV5-1 to TRBJ2-7; D is unclear. V was clipped by 0 bases and J by 2 bases, with 9 bases between them. The CDR3 is 14 residues long. Germline values: CDR1 SGHRS, CDR2 YFSETQ. Here the CDR3 reads CASSLGQMAYEQYF. In nucleotides, the CDR3 is TGCGCCAGCAGCTTGGGACAAATGGCCTACGAGCAGTACTTC.

The CDR3 loop reads CASSMRGRLYTEAFF. Written as DNA, the CDR3 is TGTGCCAGTAGTATGCGGGGGCGATTATACACTGAAGCTTTCTTT. The gene calls are TRBV19 and TRBJ1-1, with a tentative D call TRBD1 (6 bases). Trimming removed 3 bases at V and 3 bases at J, with 14 bases between. Germline V gene lookup returns CDR1 LNHDA and CDR2 SQIVND (reference sequence). The CDR3 is 15 amino acids.

V is TRBV5-1 and J is TRBJ2-5; the match to TRBD1 covers 11 bases. Germline assignment: CDR1 SGHRS and CDR2 YFSETQ. The CDR3 has 16 residues. Trimming at V came to 4 bases and at J to 5 bases, leaving 10 bases not matched to a gene. The CDR3 bases are TGCGCCAGCAGCGCATCCCCCGGGACAGGGGGGGAGACCCAGTACTTC. The encoded protein is CASSASPGTGGETQYF.

The gene calls are TRBV5-4 and TRBJ2-7, with 7 bases that match TRBD2. There are 16 residues in the CDR3. Trimming cost V 0 bases and J 0 bases; bases outside gene matches: 6. Germline V gives CDR1 SGHNT, CDR2 YYREEE (reference sequence). The CDR3 loop reads CASSLALAASSYEQYF. The CDR3 DNA reads as TGTGCCAGCAGCTTGGCCCTAGCGGCTAGCTCCTACGAGCAGTACTTC.

V gene TRBV7-3 combines with J gene TRBJ2-1; 16 bases map to TRBD2. The CDR3 runs to 15 residues. CDR1 and CDR2 (germline): SGHTA, FQGTGA. V lost 6 bases and J lost 10; bases outside the gene matches: 6. CDR3 region: CASRSGTSGRVEQFF. As DNA, the CDR3 is TGTGCCAGCAGATCCGGGACTAGCGGGAGGGTAGAGCAGTTCTTC.

Only one count was recorded for this clone. This chain joins TRBV29-1 and TRBJ2-1; TRBD1 might be the D (6 bases). This CDR3 is built from 15 residues. Germline-derived CDR1 and CDR2 are SQVTM and ANQGSEA. The V end was cut by 4 bases, the J end by 7 bases, with 20 bases between. As DNA, the CDR3 is TGCAGCGTTGTAGGCCCGGACAGCTTCTGGAATGAGCAGTTCTTC. Translation: CSVVGPDSFWNEQFF.

The rearrangement links TRBV7-9 to TRBJ1-6, with D possibly matching TRBD1 (6 bases). This CDR3 contains 13 residues. V lost 5 bases and J 12 bases, leaving 14 bases between the germline ends. In germline, CDR1 is SEHNR, CDR2 FQNEAQ (reference sequence). For the CDR3, the DNA is TGTGCCAGCAGCCTCAATACAGGGCTACCCCTCCACTTT. This codes for CASSLNTGLPLHF.

This clone is a singleton in its sample. The chain recombines TRBV6-4 with TRBJ1-5; weak D call: TRBD1 (5 bases). From germline, CDR1 is MRHNA and CDR2 SNTAGT. This CDR3 region has 18 residues. V was shortened by 0 bases and J by 1 base, with 16 bases between the two germline ends. The CDR3 spells CASSDSVGGSFSNQPQHF. The CDR3 coding sequence is TGTGCCAGCAGTGACTCGGTTGGGGGGAGCTTCAGCAATCAGCCCCAGCATTTT.

The chain is built from TRBV5-1 and TRBJ1-1; 9 bases map to TRBD1. This CDR3 has 15 amino acids. V shed 4 bases and J 4 bases; nucleotides not matched to a gene: 8. Per the germline V gene, CDR1 is SGHRS and CDR2 is YFSETQ. CDR3 region: CASSRSVDRGTEAFF. Here the CDR3 DNA reads TGCGCCAGCAGCCGTTCCGTGGACAGGGGCACTGAAGCTTTCTTT.

V gene TRBV7-9 combines with J gene TRBJ1-4; possibly TRBD1 for D (5 bases). The CDR3 contains 16 residues. From germline, CDR1 is SEHNR and CDR2 FQNEAQ (reference sequence). Trimming cost V 0 bases and J 0 bases, with 8 bases left between them. CDR3 sequence (DNA): TGTGCCAGCAGCTTAGCGGGACTCGCAACTAATGAAAAACTGTTTTTT. This translates into CASSLAGLATNEKLFF. The entire variable domain, with the rest obtained from reference TRBV7-9 and TRBJ1-4, is as follows: DTGVSQNPRHKITKRGQNVTFRCDPISEHNRLYWYRQTLGQGPEFLTYFQNEAQLEKSRLLSDRFSAERPKGSFSTLEIQRTEQGDSAMYLCASSLAGLATNEKLFFGSGTQLSVL.

This chain connects TRBV24-1 to TRBJ1-2, with TRBD1 matching over 7 bases. Trimming at V came to 2 bases and at J to 8 bases, leaving 10 bases not matched to a gene. The CDR3 extends over 15 amino acids. The germline gives CDR1 KGHDR, CDR2 SFDVKD. CDR3 in amino acids: CATSDSKTGITGYTF. The CDR3 DNA sequence: TGTGCCACCAGTGATTCCAAGACAGGGATAACAGGCTACACCTTC.